Listed below are T cell receptor beta chains from one sample, sequenced in a study of T cells in localized non-small cell lung cancer. Using immunoSEQ multiplex PCR, the repertoire was profiled, and TCRdb retains in-frame clones only, with some absent. The sample holds about 23,000 clones, about 91% seen once. The sample was peripheral blood mononuclear cells, taken before any cancer treatment. These receptors all stem from a woman between 35 and 75 years old with stage III lung adenocarcinoma. Each CDR3 is given with its conserved first and last residue. A D gene is named only where the DNA matches it firmly. Clone size is shown for a subset of rows, as once, few, many or a class of expanded clone.

12,.,TRBJ1-2,TRBV6-5,few,CASSYRGYGYTF,TGTGCCAGCAGTTACAGGGGCTATGGCTACACCTTC
14,TRBD1,TRBJ2-3,TRBV19,.,CASSISHRGDTQYF,TGTGCCAGTAGTATAAGTCACAGGGGCGATACGCAGTATTTT
16,TRBD1,TRBJ1-3,TRBV14,.,CASSRLGGARGNTIYF,TGTGCCAGCAGCCGTCTAGGGGGCGCGAGGGGAAACACCATATATTTT
14,.,TRBJ1-2,TRBV18,.,CASSPNPSRYGYTF,TGTGCCAGCTCACCAAACCCCTCCCGCTATGGCTACACCTTC
14,.,TRBJ1-4,TRBV7-2,.,CASSLAGGSEKLFF,TGTGCCAGCAGCTTAGCCGGGGGGAGTGAAAAACTGTTTTTT
12,.,TRBJ1-2,TRBV27,.,CASSTAGEGYTF,TGTGCCAGCAGTACCGCAGGGGAAGGCTACACCTTC
15,TRBD2,TRBJ2-7,TRBV7-9,.,CASSFRAGIVYEQYF,TGTGCCAGCAGCTTTCGAGCGGGAATCGTGTACGAGCAGTACTTC
15,TRBD1,TRBJ2-2,TRBV19,.,CASSSGQGETGELFF,TGTGCCAGTAGTTCGGGACAGGGGGAAACCGGGGAGCTGTTTTTT
16,TRBD2,TRBJ2-1,TRBV5-1,.,CASSLVLREVEDEQFF,TGCGCCAGCAGCTTGGTTTTGCGGGAGGTCGAAGATGAGCAGTTCTTC
14,TRBD1,TRBJ1-6,TRBV25-1,few,CASSDRQGNSPLHF,TGTGCCAGCAGTGACCGACAGGGGAATTCACCCCTCCACTTT
13,TRBD1,TRBJ2-7,TRBV6-6,.,CASRGTGDYEQYF,TGTGCCAGCAGAGGGACAGGGGACTACGAGCAGTACTTC
14,.,TRBJ1-2,TRBV29-1,.,CSVDGGAGPGSYTF,TGCAGCGTTGACGGGGGGGCAGGCCCGGGGAGCTACACCTTC
14,.,TRBJ2-7,TRBV28,.,CASSVRRGVGEQYF,TGTGCCAGCAGTGTAAGACGAGGGGTGGGGGAGCAGTACTTC
14,.,TRBJ2-7,TRBV7-8,.,CASSFVATSYEQYF,TGTGCCAGCAGCTTTGTGGCGACCTCCTACGAGCAGTACTTC
12,.,TRBJ2-7,TRBV5-6,few,CASSLAAREQYF,TGTGCCAGCAGCTTGGCCGCTAGAGAGCAGTACTTC
15,.,TRBJ2-4,TRBV5-1,.,CASSLAGGAPNIQYF,TGCGCCAGCAGCTTGGCAGGCGGTGCCCCAAACATTCAGTACTTC
14,.,TRBJ1-1,TRBV6-1,.,CASSVTGRGTEAFF,TGTGCCAGCAGTGTCACAGGGAGAGGCACTGAAGCTTTCTTT
17,TRBD2,TRBJ2-5,TRBV10-2,.,CASSKIAGGRSAETQYF,TGCGCCAGCAGTAAGATAGCGGGAGGGCGATCAGCAGAGACCCAGTACTTC
15,.,TRBJ1-2,TRBV5-1,.,CASNLLAGAGDGYTF,TGCGCCAGCAATCTTCTAGCAGGGGCAGGCGATGGCTACACCTTC
14,.,TRBJ2-7,TRBV5-6,.,CASSFRPGSYEQYF,TGTGCCAGCAGCTTCCGTCCGGGGAGTTACGAGCAGTACTTC
15,.,TRBJ2-7,TRBV19,.,CASSIANRARGEQYF,TGTGCCAGTAGTATAGCCAACAGGGCCCGGGGAGAGCAGTACTTC
17,TRBD2,TRBJ2-3,TRBV7-2,.,CASSRVASGGVRNTQYF,TGTGCCAGCAGCCGGGTGGCTAGCGGGGGGGTCCGGAATACGCAGTATTTT
17,.,TRBJ1-6,TRBV5-4,.,CASSPSTANSLNSPLHF,TGTGCCAGCAGCCCCTCGACAGCGAACTCACTTAATTCACCCCTCCACTTT
14,TRBD2,TRBJ2-1,TRBV6-5,.,CASSLGGRPHEQFF,TGTGCCAGCAGTTTGGGCGGGAGGCCCCATGAGCAGTTCTTC
18,.,TRBJ1-2,TRBV4-3,.,CASSQETPIQWGAGGYTF,TGCGCCAGCAGCCAAGAAACCCCGATCCAGTGGGGGGCTGGGGGCTACACCTTC
16,TRBD2,TRBJ2-3,TRBV4-3,.,CASSQDHRGGSDTQYF,TGCGCCAGCAGCCAAGATCACCGGGGGGGCTCAGATACGCAGTATTTT
13,.,TRBJ2-7,TRBV30,.,CVWSVSEYYEQYF,TGTGTCTGGAGTGTAAGCGAGTACTACGAGCAGTACTTC
16,.,TRBJ1-1,TRBV6-5,.,CASSYSRKPMNTEAFF,TGTGCCAGCAGTTACTCCCGGAAACCAATGAACACTGAAGCTTTCTTT
12,.,TRBJ2-1,TRBV19,.,CASSTLAGEQFF,TGTGCCAGTAGTACACTAGCCGGTGAGCAGTTCTTC
12,.,TRBJ1-1,TRBV2,.,CASSVQNTEAFF,TGTGCCAGCAGTGTACAGAACACTGAAGCTTTCTTT
13,.,TRBJ2-2,TRBV19,once,CATPDFYTGELFF,TGTGCCACCCCGGACTTCTACACCGGGGAGCTGTTTTTT
18,TRBD2,TRBJ2-1,TRBV9,once,CASSTRTSGRASYNEQFF,TGTGCCAGCAGCACACGGACTAGCGGGAGGGCCTCCTACAATGAGCAGTTCTTC
15,.,TRBJ1-5,TRBV4-1,few,CASSPQWEGNQPQHF,TGCGCCAGCAGCCCCCAGTGGGAAGGCAATCAGCCCCAGCATTTT
14,TRBD2,TRBJ2-1,TRBV18,.,CATSGTSGINEQFF,TGTGCCACCTCCGGGACTAGCGGGATTAATGAGCAGTTCTTC
14,.,TRBJ2-7,TRBV21-1,.,CASSKAIVRYEQYF,TGTGCCAGCAGCAAAGCGATAGTTCGGTACGAGCAGTACTTC
13,.,TRBJ2-7,TRBV5-1,.,CASSEPGLDEQYF,TGCGCCAGCAGCGAGCCAGGGTTGGACGAGCAGTACTTC
15,TRBD2,TRBJ2-5,TRBV7-2,.,CASRPPGLAGVGWDF,TGTGCCAGCAGACCTCCGGGACTAGCGGGGGTAGGGTGGGACTTC
18,TRBD1,TRBJ1-1,TRBV27,.,CASSLSWMDRGRDTEAFF,TGTGCCAGCAGTTTATCGTGGATGGACAGGGGGCGGGACACTGAAGCTTTCTTT
14,TRBD1,TRBJ2-7,TRBV10-3,.,CAIRSTGGSYEQYF,TGTGCCATTCGGAGCACAGGGGGCTCCTACGAGCAGTACTTC
15,TRBD2,TRBJ2-1,TRBV27,.,CASSSAGAGSNEQFF,TGTGCCAGCAGTTCTGCGGGAGCGGGTTCTAATGAGCAGTTCTTC
15,TRBD2,TRBJ2-1,TRBV5-6,.,CASSQTSGGLNEQFF,TGTGCCAGCAGCCAGACTAGCGGGGGGCTCAATGAGCAGTTCTTC
13,.,TRBJ2-2,TRBV7-9,.,CASSLNQAGELFF,TGTGCCAGCAGCTTAAATCAGGCCGGGGAGCTGTTTTTT
19,TRBD1,TRBJ2-5,TRBV7-2,.,CASSLGVNRGPRSQETQYF,TGTGCCAGCAGCTTAGGAGTTAACAGGGGGCCCAGAAGCCAAGAGACCCAGTACTTC
15,.,TRBJ2-6,TRBV9,.,CASSVGGRGANVLTF,TGTGCCAGCAGCGTAGGAGGGAGAGGGGCCAACGTCCTGACTTTC
13,TRBD1,TRBJ1-2,TRBV7-8,.,CASSLDRGYGYTF,TGTGCCAGCAGCTTAGACAGGGGTTATGGCTACACCTTC
15,TRBD1,TRBJ2-2,TRBV5-1,.,CASSPGQGAAGELFF,TGCGCCAGCAGCCCGGGACAGGGGGCGGCCGGGGAGCTGTTTTTT
11,.,TRBJ2-7,TRBV23-1,.,CASSQRRDLYF,TGCGCCAGCAGTCAACGGAGAGATTTGTACTTC
14,.,TRBJ1-3,TRBV6-1,medium-sized,CASSDGASGNTIYF,TGTGCCAGCAGTGATGGGGCGTCTGGAAACACCATATATTTT
15,TRBD2,TRBJ2-1,TRBV4-1,.,CASSQDGGRWNEQFF,TGCGCCAGCAGCCAAGATGGCGGGAGGTGGAATGAGCAGTTCTTC
14,.,TRBJ2-2,TRBV4-2,.,CASSQEGETGELFF,TGTGCCAGCAGCCAAGAAGGGGAGACCGGGGAGCTGTTTTTT
13,.,TRBJ1-5,TRBV30,.,CAWSHTGPQPQHF,TGTGCCTGGAGTCACACAGGCCCCCAGCCCCAGCATTTT
13,TRBD2,TRBJ2-3,TRBV19,few,CASSNGRTDTQYF,TGTGCCAGTAGTAACGGGAGGACAGATACGCAGTATTTT
15,TRBD1,TRBJ1-5,TRBV4-3,.,CASSQGTGRNQPQHF,TGCGCCAGCAGCCAAGGGACAGGGCGCAATCAGCCCCAGCATTTT
16,.,TRBJ2-3,TRBV11-3,.,CASSSKEGGGTDTQYF,TGTGCCAGCAGCTCCAAGGAGGGGGGTGGGACAGATACGCAGTATTTT
14,TRBD1,TRBJ2-3,TRBV5-4,.,CASRRTGGTDTQYF,TGTGCCAGCAGACGGACAGGGGGGACAGATACGCAGTATTTT